These 20 T cell receptor beta chains share one sample of origin, sequenced in a study of T cells expressing NK-cell markers. TCRdb processed the 5' RACE reads again and assigns one entry to each CDR3 protein, with no DNA. This repertoire includes some 280,000 distinct CDR3 sequences. Input material: blood T cells: a sorted CD56 or NKG2C T cell subset, CD4+ or CD8+ T cells, or bulk PBMC T cells (not recorded which). The receptors shown here come from a man aged 18 to 30 in good health.

The chain joins TRBV12-3 or TRBV12-4 to TRBJ1-1; absent DNA, TCRdb's TRBD1 call cannot be checked. The CDR3 length is 12 residues. This CDR3 is CASSLSQAEAFF.

The V call is TRBV5-1, the J call TRBJ2-3; with no DNA, the TCRdb D assignment of TRBD2 cannot be verified. Germline CDR1 is SGHRS and CDR2 is YFSETQ. This CDR3 has 14 residues. CDR3 region: CASGTSGSTDTQYF. The complete variable domain, with remaining parts taken from reference TRBV5-1 and TRBJ2-3, reads KAGVTQTPRYLIKTRGQQVTLSCSPISGHRSVSWYQQTPGQGLQFLFEYFSETQRNKGNFPGRFSGRQFSNSRSEMNVSTLELGDSALYLCASGTSGSTDTQYFGPGTRLTVL.

The CDR3 reads CASSTGTLGKGWAYEQYF. J is TRBJ2-7 and V is TRBV5-1; TCRdb's D gene call, TRBD2, goes unchecked for lack of DNA. The CDR3 spans 18 residues. Germline V gene sequence: CDR1 SGHRS, CDR2 YFSETQ.

The chain links TRBV28 to TRBJ1-2; TCRdb proposes TRBD1, but this gene call is untestable without DNA. The CDR3 consists of 14 residues. The germline CDR1 and CDR2 sequences are MDHEN and SYDVKM. CDR3 residues: CASSPDREVYGYTF.

The V and J genes are TRBV4-2 and TRBJ1-2; TCRdb's D call, TRBD1, is unchecked because there is no DNA. From germline, CDR1 is LGHNA and CDR2 YNFKEQ. This CDR3 is 16 amino acids long. The CDR3 protein is CASSQDPGAGNYGYTF.

The genes are TRBV29-1 and TRBJ2-3; the TCRdb D gene call, TRBD1, has no DNA to confirm it. Germline V lookup: CDR1 SQVTM, CDR2 ANQGSEA. The CDR3 runs to 15 residues. This chain's CDR3 is CSALGLPVSTDTQYF.

The V gene is TRBV11-2, the J gene TRBJ2-1; with no DNA, the TCRdb D assignment of TRBD2 cannot be verified. The germline V gene has CDR1 SGHAT and CDR2 FQNNGV. The CDR3 contains 16 residues. This chain's CDR3 is CASSLVPGLANNEQFF.

The chain combines TRBV30 with TRBJ2-1; TCRdb outputs TRBD1, but without DNA this stays unchecked. The CDR3 has 14 amino acids. The germline gives CDR1 GTSNPN, CDR2 SVGIG (reference sequence). CDR3 region: CAWSSGTGNNEQFF.

The chain links TRBV7-9 to TRBJ1-1. The germline V gene has CDR1 SEHNR and CDR2 FQNEAQ (reference sequence). This CDR3 is 16 amino acids long. This CDR3 reads CASSFALLSLNTEAFF.

The V and J genes are TRBV3-1 and TRBJ2-5; TCRdb outputs TRBD2, but without DNA this stays unchecked. The CDR3 runs 15 residues. Germline CDR1 is LGHDT and CDR2 is YNNKEL (reference sequence). This chain's CDR3 is CASSQPRLAQETQYF.

The chain combines TRBV20-1 with TRBJ1-2. The germline V gene encodes CDR1 DFQATT and CDR2 SNEGSKA (reference sequence). The CDR3 extends over 13 amino acids. CDR3 sequence reads: CSASGSTNYGYTF.

The rearrangement joins TRBV5-1 to TRBJ2-1; absent DNA, TCRdb's TRBD1 call cannot be checked. The germline V gene has CDR1 SGHRS and CDR2 YFSETQ. The CDR3 has 17 residues. CDR3 loop: CASSLGLGQGARNEQFF.

The chain links TRBV20-1 to TRBJ1-6. The CDR3 is 12 residues long. Per germline, CDR1 DFQATT and CDR2 SNEGSKA (reference sequence). The CDR3 region is CSASREDSPLHF.

The chain recombines TRBV5-1 with TRBJ2-1; as DNA is missing, the TRBD2 call by TCRdb cannot be tested. The CDR3 contains 16 residues. Per the germline V gene, CDR1 is SGHRS and CDR2 is YFSETQ. The CDR3 region is CASSFGGLAGVNEQFF.

The rearrangement joins TRBV12-3 or TRBV12-4 to TRBJ2-1; TCRdb outputs TRBD2, but without DNA this stays unchecked. The CDR3 spans 18 residues. The CDR3 region is CASRSAGLAGRFYNEQFF.

The rearrangement links TRBV19 to TRBJ1-5; the TRBD1 assignment by TCRdb is unverifiable without DNA. Germline values: CDR1 LNHDA, CDR2 SQIVND (reference sequence). The CDR3 is made up of 16 amino acids. This CDR3 is CASSTFRTAPNQPQHF.

J is TRBJ2-2 and V is TRBV5-4; with no DNA, the TCRdb D assignment of TRBD2 cannot be verified. Looked up from germline, CDR1 is SGHNT and CDR2 is YYREEE (reference sequence). The CDR3 is 15 amino acids. CDR3 residues: CASRGLTSGEGELFF.

J is TRBJ2-1 and V is TRBV3-1; checking the TCRdb D call of TRBD2 is not possible without DNA. The CDR3 consists of 15 residues. Germline V gene sequence: CDR1 LGHDT, CDR2 YNNKEL (reference sequence). This CDR3 reads CASSQVQRDYNEQFF.

This chain joins TRBV6-5 and TRBJ1-2. This CDR3 spans 13 amino acids. Germline V CDR1 and CDR2: MNHEY, SVGAGI. The chain's CDR3 is CASSYGHAYGYTF.

The gene calls are TRBV5-1 and TRBJ2-1; TCRdb's D call of TRBD1 is untestable without DNA. From germline, CDR1 is SGHRS and CDR2 YFSETQ. The CDR3 length is 16 residues. CDR3 amino acids: CASSLASRGPYNEQFF.